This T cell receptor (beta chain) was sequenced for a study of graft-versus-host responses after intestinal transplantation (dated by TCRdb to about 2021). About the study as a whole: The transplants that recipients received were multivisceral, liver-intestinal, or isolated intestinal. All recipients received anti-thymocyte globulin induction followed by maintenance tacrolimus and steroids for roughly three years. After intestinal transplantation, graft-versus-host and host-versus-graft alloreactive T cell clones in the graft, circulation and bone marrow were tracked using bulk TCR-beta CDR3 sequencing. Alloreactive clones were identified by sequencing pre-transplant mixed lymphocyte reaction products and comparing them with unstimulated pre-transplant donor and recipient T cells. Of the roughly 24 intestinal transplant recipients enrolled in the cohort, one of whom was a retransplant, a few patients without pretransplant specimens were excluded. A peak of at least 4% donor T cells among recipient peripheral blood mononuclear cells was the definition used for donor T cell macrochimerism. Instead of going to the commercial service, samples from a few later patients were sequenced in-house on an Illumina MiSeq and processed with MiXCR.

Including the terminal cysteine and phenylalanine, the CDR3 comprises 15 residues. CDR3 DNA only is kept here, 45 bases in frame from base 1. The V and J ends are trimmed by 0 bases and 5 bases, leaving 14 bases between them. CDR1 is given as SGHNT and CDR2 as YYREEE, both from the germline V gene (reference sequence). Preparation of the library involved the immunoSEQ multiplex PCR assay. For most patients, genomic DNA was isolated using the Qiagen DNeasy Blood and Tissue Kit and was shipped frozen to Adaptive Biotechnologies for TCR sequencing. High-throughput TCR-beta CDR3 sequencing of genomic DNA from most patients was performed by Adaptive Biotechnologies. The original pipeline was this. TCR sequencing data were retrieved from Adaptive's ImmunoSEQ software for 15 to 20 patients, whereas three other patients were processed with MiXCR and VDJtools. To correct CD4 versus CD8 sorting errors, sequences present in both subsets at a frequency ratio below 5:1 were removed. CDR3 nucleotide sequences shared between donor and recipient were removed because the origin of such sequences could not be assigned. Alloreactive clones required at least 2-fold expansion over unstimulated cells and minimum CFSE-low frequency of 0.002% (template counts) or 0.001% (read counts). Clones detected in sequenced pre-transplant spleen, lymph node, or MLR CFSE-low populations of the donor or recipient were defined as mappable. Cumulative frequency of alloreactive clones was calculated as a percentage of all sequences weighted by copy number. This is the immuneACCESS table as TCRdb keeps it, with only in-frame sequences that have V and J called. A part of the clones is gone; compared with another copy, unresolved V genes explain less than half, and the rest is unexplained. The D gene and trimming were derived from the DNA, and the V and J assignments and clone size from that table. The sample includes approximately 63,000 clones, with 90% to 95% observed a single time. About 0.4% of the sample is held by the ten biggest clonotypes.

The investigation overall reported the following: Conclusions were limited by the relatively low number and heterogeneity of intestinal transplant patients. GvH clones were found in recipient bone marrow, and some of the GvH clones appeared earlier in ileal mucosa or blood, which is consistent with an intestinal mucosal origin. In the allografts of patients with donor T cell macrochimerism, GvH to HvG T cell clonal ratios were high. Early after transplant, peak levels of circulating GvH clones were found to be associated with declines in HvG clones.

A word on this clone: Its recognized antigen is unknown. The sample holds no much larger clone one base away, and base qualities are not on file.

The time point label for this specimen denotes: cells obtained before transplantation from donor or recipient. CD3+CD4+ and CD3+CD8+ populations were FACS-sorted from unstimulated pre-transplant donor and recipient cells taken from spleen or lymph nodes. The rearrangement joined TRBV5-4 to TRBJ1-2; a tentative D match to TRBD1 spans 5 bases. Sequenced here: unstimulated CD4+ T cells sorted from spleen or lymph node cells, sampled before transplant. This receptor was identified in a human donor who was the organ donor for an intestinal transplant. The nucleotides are TGTGCCAGCAGCTTGGGGGGACCGACTTTATATGGCTACACCTTC. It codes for CASSLGGPTLYGYTF.